Listed below are T cell receptor delta chains from one sample, sequenced in a study of gamma-delta T cells after stem cell transplantation. TCRdb re-identified clones in the RT-PCR reads via CATT. The data contain roughly 12,000 delta-chain clones, 38% of them singletons. What was sequenced was gamma-delta T cells. Receptors were obtained from a human donor. It is not recorded whose cells these are; they may come from a transplant donor. Both conserved end residues are trimmed from each CDR3. Clone size, where shown, is once, few, many, or a class for clones that have expanded.

J gene: TRDJ1; V gene: TRDV1; clone size: few; CDR3 length: 12; CDR3 protein: ALGLIPYTDKLI
J gene: TRDJ1; V gene: TRDV3; clone size: .; CDR3 length: 21; CDR3 protein: ACPPSLAPYWGIRLRATDKLI
J gene: TRDJ1; V gene: TRDV1; clone size: .; CDR3 length: 20; CDR3 protein: ALGELKDLRWGIRRHTDKLI
J gene: TRDJ3; V gene: TRDV2; clone size: few; CDR3 length: 18; CDR3 protein: ACDTYWGIRSPWDTRQMF
J gene: TRDJ1; V gene: TRDV3; clone size: .; CDR3 length: 15; CDR3 protein: AFPLPYWGIQGDKLI
J gene: TRDJ1; V gene: TRDV3; clone size: few; CDR3 length: 12; CDR3 protein: AFPTGWGIDKLI
J gene: TRDJ1; V gene: TRDV3; clone size: .; CDR3 length: 12; CDR3 protein: AFLPTGGYNKLI
J gene: TRDJ1; V gene: TRDV3; clone size: .; CDR3 length: 15; CDR3 protein: ARVDGYWGIRAHKLI
J gene: TRDJ3; V gene: TRDV2; clone size: medium-sized; CDR3 length: 16; CDR3 protein: ACDTAGESSWDTRQMF
J gene: TRDJ1; V gene: TRDV1; clone size: few; CDR3 length: 14; CDR3 protein: ALTPNWGSYTDKLI
J gene: TRDJ1; V gene: TRDV1; clone size: .; CDR3 length: 18; CDR3 protein: ALGRTLPSYWGIRADKLI
J gene: TRDJ1; V gene: TRDV2; clone size: medium-sized; CDR3 length: 15; CDR3 protein: ACDTVDWGSYTDKLI
J gene: TRDJ2; V gene: TRDV2; clone size: once; CDR3 length: 13; CDR3 protein: ACEMGYDSTAHLF
J gene: TRDJ1; V gene: TRDV3; clone size: .; CDR3 length: 19; CDR3 protein: AFQDGLPNCVLGLYTDKLI
J gene: TRDJ1; V gene: TRDV3; clone size: .; CDR3 length: 21; CDR3 protein: AFYPAFLDCTGGYSSYTDKLI
J gene: TRDJ1; V gene: TRDV2; clone size: .; CDR3 length: 13; CDR3 protein: ACDRGWGIRTKLI
J gene: TRDJ1; V gene: TRDV3; clone size: .; CDR3 length: 15; CDR3 protein: AFRFQVLGEPTDKLI
J gene: TRDJ3; V gene: TRDV2; clone size: few; CDR3 length: 17; CDR3 protein: ACDTVLGERSWDTRQMF
J gene: TRDJ1; V gene: TRDV1; clone size: .; CDR3 length: 21; CDR3 protein: ALGDPAPICFLLGDRYTDKLI
J gene: TRDJ1; V gene: TRDV3; clone size: few; CDR3 length: 11; CDR3 protein: ALDSTPYWGLI
J gene: TRDJ1; V gene: TRDV1; clone size: few; CDR3 length: 23; CDR3 protein: ALGGPWCSWDDLGDTRGYTDKLI
J gene: TRDJ2; V gene: TRDV1; clone size: .; CDR3 length: 20; CDR3 protein: ALGELGPFPAYWGTATAQLF
J gene: TRDJ1; V gene: TRDV1; clone size: .; CDR3 length: 19; CDR3 protein: ALGEPRPSRVGDTYTDKLI
J gene: TRDJ1; V gene: TRDV1; clone size: few; CDR3 length: 20; CDR3 protein: ALRNGLRSRDDRTPCNDKLI
J gene: TRDJ1; V gene: TRAV29/DV5; clone size: .; CDR3 length: 11; CDR3 protein: AAFPLRVDKLI
J gene: TRDJ3; V gene: TRDV2; clone size: .; CDR3 length: 19; CDR3 protein: ACEVKETGGYDPWDTRQMF
J gene: TRDJ1; V gene: TRDV1; clone size: .; CDR3 length: 21; CDR3 protein: ALGPSPPAFLPLGDTGTDKLI
J gene: TRDJ1; V gene: TRDV1; clone size: .; CDR3 length: 15; CDR3 protein: ALGELLGTFWDDKLI
J gene: TRDJ1; V gene: TRDV1; clone size: .; CDR3 length: 21; CDR3 protein: ALGKISYVSQLLGDRYTDKLI
J gene: TRDJ1; V gene: TRDV1; clone size: .; CDR3 length: 16; CDR3 protein: ALGDDPYDWGPRDKLI
J gene: TRDJ3; V gene: TRDV2; clone size: .; CDR3 length: 16; CDR3 protein: ACETWGTSSWDTRQMF
J gene: TRDJ1; V gene: TRDV2; clone size: few; CDR3 length: 17; CDR3 protein: ACDSKLYWGILETDKLI
J gene: TRDJ3; V gene: TRDV2; clone size: few; CDR3 length: 18; CDR3 protein: ACDTGWGIRSSWDTRQMF
J gene: TRDJ1; V gene: TRDV1; clone size: few; CDR3 length: 17; CDR3 protein: ALGDPSYDRGYATDKLI
J gene: TRDJ1; V gene: TRDV1; clone size: once; CDR3 length: 13; CDR3 protein: ASAEGEVGETGLI
J gene: TRDJ1; V gene: TRDV1; clone size: .; CDR3 length: 13; CDR3 protein: ALGELAFPPDKLI
J gene: TRDJ1; V gene: TRDV1; clone size: few; CDR3 length: 20; CDR3 protein: ALGEISSPVELGEPYTDKLI
J gene: TRDJ1; V gene: TRDV1; clone size: .; CDR3 length: 17; CDR3 protein: ALGEFSYWDPKRTDKLI
J gene: TRDJ3; V gene: TRDV2; clone size: .; CDR3 length: 16; CDR3 protein: ACDTGLGDTWDTRQMF
J gene: TRDJ1; V gene: TRDV1; clone size: few; CDR3 length: 12; CDR3 protein: ALGESLNTDKLI
J gene: TRDJ1; V gene: TRDV1; clone size: .; CDR3 length: 19; CDR3 protein: ALGGPCLPPKRGKYTDKLI
J gene: TRDJ2; V gene: TRDV1; clone size: .; CDR3 length: 13; CDR3 protein: ALGELPLGTAQLF
J gene: TRDJ2; V gene: TRDV3; clone size: .; CDR3 length: 15; CDR3 protein: ASYLGIHWGLTAQLF
J gene: TRDJ1; V gene: TRDV1; clone size: .; CDR3 length: 12; CDR3 protein: ALEGRRDNHKLI
J gene: TRDJ3; V gene: TRDV2; clone size: .; CDR3 length: 13; CDR3 protein: ACDLGSWDTRQMF
J gene: TRDJ1; V gene: TRDV1; clone size: .; CDR3 length: 18; CDR3 protein: ALGGPLTNGWGILSDKLI
J gene: TRDJ3; V gene: TRDV2; clone size: few; CDR3 length: 15; CDR3 protein: ACDLLGDPRDTRQMF
J gene: TRDJ1; V gene: TRDV1; clone size: .; CDR3 length: 16; CDR3 protein: ALGERSHEAGGWKKLI
J gene: TRDJ1; V gene: TRDV1; clone size: .; CDR3 length: 17; CDR3 protein: ALWAPRFLHLGDTDKLI
J gene: TRDJ1; V gene: TRDV1; clone size: few; CDR3 length: 15; CDR3 protein: ALGELFPKVDTDKLI
J gene: TRDJ1; V gene: TRDV1; clone size: .; CDR3 length: 20; CDR3 protein: AIGEIPAYTIYSRSYTDKLI
J gene: TRDJ1; V gene: TRDV1; clone size: .; CDR3 length: 21; CDR3 protein: ALGDPAPICCLLGDRYTDKLI
J gene: TRDJ1; V gene: TRDV2; clone size: medium-sized; CDR3 length: 13; CDR3 protein: ACDTRLDHTDKLI
J gene: TRDJ1; V gene: TRDV3; clone size: once; CDR3 length: 13; CDR3 protein: AFVLGIRYNYTLI
J gene: TRDJ2; V gene: TRDV1; clone size: .; CDR3 length: 18; CDR3 protein: ALGERILILGDPLTAQLF